Listed below are T cell receptor beta chains from one sample, sequenced in a study of T-cell reconstitution after alpha-beta-depleted transplantation in children. One entry per CDR3 protein, called by TCRdb with MiXCR from the PCR reads. The sample has about 300,000 distinct CDR3 sequences, over 7.5% seen once. Sequencing used peripheral blood, obtained 360 days after TCRalphabeta/CD19-depleted stem cell transplant. The source of these receptors is a female patient younger than 10 who had a stem cell transplant for Fanconi anemia, so the T cells may come from the graft donor. CDR3s include the opening cysteine and the closing phenylalanine or tryptophan. Each record gives: V gene, D gene, J gene, clone size, CDR3 DNA, CDR3 protein. The D gene is left open where the match is weak. Clone size is given for some rows only: seen once, a few or many times, or a class if the clone is expanded.

v_call: TRBV5-1; d_call: NA; j_call: TRBJ1-6; clone_size: many; cdr3_nt: TGCGCCAGCAGTAGGGGATTGGGGGCTTCTAATTCACCCCTCCACTTT; cdr3_aa: CASSRGLGASNSPLHF
v_call: TRBV5-1; d_call: NA; j_call: TRBJ2-3; clone_size: many; cdr3_nt: TGCGCCAGCAGAGGGGAGGCAGATACGCAGTATTTT; cdr3_aa: CASRGEADTQYF
v_call: TRBV9; d_call: NA; j_call: TRBJ2-1; clone_size: few; cdr3_nt: TGTGCCAGCAGCGTAGCCCGGGGGGAGCAGTTCTTC; cdr3_aa: CASSVARGEQFF
v_call: TRBV11-2; d_call: TRBD2; j_call: TRBJ2-7; clone_size: many; cdr3_nt: TGTGCCAGCAGCTATGGACTAGCGGGGGGATACGAGCAGTACTTC; cdr3_aa: CASSYGLAGGYEQYF
v_call: TRBV11-2; d_call: TRBD2; j_call: TRBJ2-3; clone_size: NA; cdr3_nt: TGTGCCAGCAGCTTAAAATTCAGCGGGGGGGTGGGTACAGATACGCAGTATTTT; cdr3_aa: CASSLKFSGGVGTDTQYF
v_call: TRBV12-3/TRBV12-4; d_call: NA; j_call: TRBJ2-7; clone_size: many; cdr3_nt: TGTGCCAGCAGAGGACCTGGAGTTGGGCCTTTCTACGAGCAGTACTTC; cdr3_aa: CASRGPGVGPFYEQYF
v_call: TRBV4-3; d_call: TRBD2; j_call: TRBJ2-5; clone_size: many; cdr3_nt: TGCGCCAGCAGCCAAGATCGACTAGCGGGGATCAACCAAGAGACCCAGTACTTC; cdr3_aa: CASSQDRLAGINQETQYF
v_call: TRBV5-1; d_call: TRBD1; j_call: TRBJ1-2; clone_size: many; cdr3_nt: TGCGCCAGCAGCCTGGACAGGGGAAGCGATGGCTACACCTTC; cdr3_aa: CASSLDRGSDGYTF
v_call: TRBV5-5; d_call: NA; j_call: TRBJ1-2; clone_size: few; cdr3_nt: TGTGCCAGCAGCTTGGTTGGGGTAGCTGGCTACACCTTC; cdr3_aa: CASSLVGVAGYTF
v_call: TRBV24-1; d_call: NA; j_call: TRBJ2-1; clone_size: many; cdr3_nt: TGTGCCACCAGTGGTTTTAGGAACAGCTACAATGAGCAGTTCTTC; cdr3_aa: CATSGFRNSYNEQFF
v_call: TRBV27; d_call: NA; j_call: TRBJ2-3; clone_size: many; cdr3_nt: TGTGCCAGCAGTCCCATGGGGAACCTTCGAATGTATTTT; cdr3_aa: CASSPMGNLRMYF
v_call: TRBV12-3/TRBV12-4; d_call: NA; j_call: TRBJ2-5; clone_size: many; cdr3_nt: TGTGCCAGCAGTTTATCCCCAGGACTGAAGGGGAGGGAGACCCAGTACTTC; cdr3_aa: CASSLSPGLKGRETQYF
v_call: TRBV4-1; d_call: NA; j_call: TRBJ2-1; clone_size: many; cdr3_nt: TGCGCCAGCAGCCAAGATGGCGGGTACAATGAGCAGTTCTTC; cdr3_aa: CASSQDGGYNEQFF
v_call: TRBV6-2/TRBV6-3; d_call: NA; j_call: TRBJ2-7; clone_size: NA; cdr3_nt: TGTGCCTCAGGACAGCAGACCTACGAGCAGTACTTC; cdr3_aa: CASGQQTYEQYF
v_call: TRBV28; d_call: NA; j_call: TRBJ1-5; clone_size: few; cdr3_nt: TGTGCCAGCAGTTCCCCCGGGGGGGGCCGGGATCAGCCCCAGCATTTT; cdr3_aa: CASSSPGGGRDQPQHF
v_call: TRBV21-1; d_call: NA; j_call: TRBJ2-3; clone_size: NA; cdr3_nt: TGTGCCAGCAGCAAAGGTCGCCAGCGGGAGGGCCGTAGCACAGATACGCAGTATTTT; cdr3_aa: CASSKGRQREGRSTDTQYF
v_call: TRBV4-3; d_call: NA; j_call: TRBJ1-4; clone_size: NA; cdr3_nt: TGCGCCAGCAGCCAAGATTTGGGGGGAGGTAATGAAAAACTGTTTTTT; cdr3_aa: CASSQDLGGGNEKLFF
v_call: TRBV20-1; d_call: NA; j_call: TRBJ2-5; clone_size: few; cdr3_nt: TGCAGTGCTAAAACAGGGGAGGCCCAGTACTTC; cdr3_aa: CSAKTGEAQYF
v_call: TRBV2; d_call: NA; j_call: TRBJ1-5; clone_size: few; cdr3_nt: TGTGCCAGCAAATCCGGCAATCAGCCCCAGCATTTT; cdr3_aa: CASKSGNQPQHF
v_call: TRBV20-1; d_call: TRBD1; j_call: TRBJ1-6; clone_size: many; cdr3_nt: TGCAGTGCTAGAGATGTGTACGGGACAGGGATTGGGTCCTATAATTCACCCCTCCACTTT; cdr3_aa: CSARDVYGTGIGSYNSPLHF
v_call: TRBV7-2; d_call: TRBD1; j_call: TRBJ2-7; clone_size: many; cdr3_nt: TGTGCCAGCAGCTTACGGACAGGGGTATCCTACGAGCAGTACTTC; cdr3_aa: CASSLRTGVSYEQYF
v_call: TRBV11-2; d_call: TRBD2; j_call: TRBJ2-1; clone_size: many; cdr3_nt: TGTGCCAGCAGCTTTGGGACTAGCGGCTCCTACAATGAGCAGTTCTTC; cdr3_aa: CASSFGTSGSYNEQFF
v_call: TRBV7-3; d_call: NA; j_call: TRBJ2-7; clone_size: many; cdr3_nt: TGTGCCAGCAGCTTATATGAGCGGGAGCAGTACTTC; cdr3_aa: CASSLYEREQYF
v_call: TRBV3-1; d_call: NA; j_call: TRBJ2-2; clone_size: NA; cdr3_nt: TGTGCCAGCAGCCAAGATCGCGCAGGGATAAGAACCGGGGAGCTGTTTTTT; cdr3_aa: CASSQDRAGIRTGELFF
v_call: TRBV9; d_call: TRBD1; j_call: TRBJ1-5; clone_size: many; cdr3_nt: TGTGCCAGCAGCCAGACAGGGAACTTTCAGCCCCAGCATTTT; cdr3_aa: CASSQTGNFQPQHF
v_call: TRBV5-1; d_call: TRBD1; j_call: TRBJ1-2; clone_size: few; cdr3_nt: TGCGCCAGCAGACGGGAGGGACAGGGCTCTCGGCGAGATGGCTACACCTTC; cdr3_aa: CASRREGQGSRRDGYTF
v_call: TRBV6-2/TRBV6-3; d_call: TRBD1; j_call: TRBJ2-2; clone_size: few; cdr3_nt: TGTGCCAGCACCCCGGGACAGGGGGTGTACGGGGAGCTGTTTTTT; cdr3_aa: CASTPGQGVYGELFF
v_call: TRBV5-4; d_call: TRBD2; j_call: TRBJ2-5; clone_size: many; cdr3_nt: TGTGCCAGCAGCTTGGCTAGGGAGGGGGAGACCCAGTACTTC; cdr3_aa: CASSLAREGETQYF
v_call: TRBV18; d_call: NA; j_call: TRBJ1-5; clone_size: NA; cdr3_nt: TGTGCCAGCTCACCAGAACTACAGGGTTCGGGGCCCCAGCATTTT; cdr3_aa: CASSPELQGSGPQHF
v_call: TRBV20-1; d_call: NA; j_call: TRBJ2-3; clone_size: NA; cdr3_nt: TGCAGTGCTCCATCAGTTCTAGAGGGAGATACGCAGTATTTT; cdr3_aa: CSAPSVLEGDTQYF
v_call: TRBV9; d_call: TRBD2; j_call: TRBJ2-1; clone_size: many; cdr3_nt: TGTGCCAGCAGCGTAAGCGGGGAGGAATACTACAATGAGCAGTTCTTC; cdr3_aa: CASSVSGEEYYNEQFF
v_call: TRBV19; d_call: NA; j_call: TRBJ2-5; clone_size: few; cdr3_nt: TGTGCCAGTAGTATAACACCTAGCGAATGGGAGACCCAGTACTTC; cdr3_aa: CASSITPSEWETQYF
v_call: TRBV3-1; d_call: NA; j_call: TRBJ2-5; clone_size: few; cdr3_nt: TGTGCCAGCAGCCAAGGTCTTGCGGTTCAAGAGACCCAGTACTTC; cdr3_aa: CASSQGLAVQETQYF
v_call: TRBV20-1; d_call: TRBD2; j_call: TRBJ2-3; clone_size: many; cdr3_nt: TGCAGTGCTAGAGTACTAGCGGGGAGAGATACGCAGTATTTT; cdr3_aa: CSARVLAGRDTQYF
v_call: TRBV20-1; d_call: NA; j_call: TRBJ2-5; clone_size: few; cdr3_nt: TGCAGTGCTAGAGGGGTCGTTGAGACCCAGTACTTC; cdr3_aa: CSARGVVETQYF
v_call: TRBV19; d_call: NA; j_call: TRBJ2-2; clone_size: few; cdr3_nt: TGTGCCAGTAACGTAGGTGGGACCGGGGAGCTGTTTTTT; cdr3_aa: CASNVGGTGELFF